This is a list of T cell receptor beta chains from one sample in a study of regulatory T cells in long-lasting Graves disease. TCRdb itself ran the multiplex PCR reads through MiXCR, one entry per CDR3 protein. The sample lists around 460,000 distinct CDR3 sequences; around 15% were seen once. These data are also associated with another study on T cells in Graves' hyperthyroidism and ophthalmopathy.

The source material was peripheral blood mononuclear cells (PBMCs), sampled at new diagnosis, from a patient treated with antithyroid drugs. These receptors originate from a woman aged 45 to 65 with Graves disease. Both conserved end residues are part of each CDR3. The D gene is left open where the match is weak. Size values are once, few and many counts, or a class for expanded clones, and some rows have none.

abundance,d_gene,v_gene,j_gene,CDR3aa,CDR3nt
many,-,TRBV28,TRBJ1-1,CASSLPFRYHAHGTEAFF,TGTGCCAGCAGTTTACCCTTTAGGTATCATGCCCACGGGACTGAAGCTTTCTTT
-,-,TRBV18,TRBJ2-5,CASSPNWGQGETQYF,TGTGCCAGCTCACCAAATTGGGGGCAGGGCGAGACCCAGTACTTC
many,TRBD2,TRBV5-5,TRBJ2-1,CASSLQLAGGINEQFF,TGTGCCAGCAGCTTGCAACTAGCGGGAGGGATCAATGAGCAGTTCTTC
many,-,TRBV5-6,TRBJ2-1,CASSWGRNEQFF,TGTGCCAGCAGCTGGGGGAGGAATGAGCAGTTCTTC
few,TRBD2,TRBV27,TRBJ2-5,CASSLSPSGSTKTQYF,TGTGCCAGCAGTTTATCGCCTAGCGGGTCGACGAAGACCCAGTACTTC
few,TRBD1,TRBV6-1,TRBJ2-5,CASSQAEGQGRETQYF,TGTGCCAGCAGCCAAGCTGAGGGACAGGGGCGGGAGACCCAGTACTTC
many,TRBD2,TRBV20-1,TRBJ2-3,CSARPLAGGSDTQYF,TGCAGTGCTAGACCACTAGCGGGAGGGAGCGATACGCAGTATTTT
-,TRBD1,TRBV7-9,TRBJ1-1,CASSARDRGLTAEAFF,TGTGCCAGCAGCGCCCGGGACAGGGGGCTAACGGCTGAAGCTTTCTTT
-,-,TRBV6-1,TRBJ2-7,CASSAKGPLEQYF,TGTGCCAGCAGTGCGAAGGGTCCCCTCGAGCAGTACTTC
many,TRBD1,TRBV7-2,TRBJ2-3,CASSGFLGGDTDTQYF,TGTGCCAGCAGCGGTTTCTTAGGGGGCGACACAGATACGCAGTATTTT
-,-,TRBV18,TRBJ2-7,CASSRSGTSSYEQYF,TGTGCCAGCTCACGAAGCGGGACAAGCTCCTACGAGCAGTACTTC
many,-,TRBV7-3,TRBJ2-3,CASSGGLDGTDTQYF,TGTGCCAGCAGTGGAGGGCTAGATGGCACAGATACGCAGTATTTT
many,-,TRBV6-5,TRBJ2-5,CASSYQGMGQETQYF,TGTGCCAGCAGTTATCAGGGGATGGGGCAAGAGACCCAGTACTTC
many,-,TRBV5-1,TRBJ2-1,CASSLDNPLGEQFF,TGCGCCAGCAGCTTGGACAACCCCCTAGGGGAGCAGTTCTTC
few,-,TRBV24-1,TRBJ2-2,CATMHSAGELFF,TGTGCCACCATGCACTCTGCCGGGGAGCTGTTTTTT
many,TRBD2,TRBV27,TRBJ2-3,CASSFTSGPTDTQYF,TGTGCCAGCAGTTTCACTAGCGGACCCACAGATACGCAGTATTTT
-,-,TRBV29-1,TRBJ1-1,CSDDNFSPREAFF,TGCAGCGATGATAACTTCTCTCCCCGTGAAGCTTTCTTT
many,TRBD2,TRBV7-9,TRBJ2-1,CASSQSRAGATYNEQFF,TGTGCCAGCAGCCAATCCAGGGCGGGAGCCACCTACAATGAGCAGTTCTTC